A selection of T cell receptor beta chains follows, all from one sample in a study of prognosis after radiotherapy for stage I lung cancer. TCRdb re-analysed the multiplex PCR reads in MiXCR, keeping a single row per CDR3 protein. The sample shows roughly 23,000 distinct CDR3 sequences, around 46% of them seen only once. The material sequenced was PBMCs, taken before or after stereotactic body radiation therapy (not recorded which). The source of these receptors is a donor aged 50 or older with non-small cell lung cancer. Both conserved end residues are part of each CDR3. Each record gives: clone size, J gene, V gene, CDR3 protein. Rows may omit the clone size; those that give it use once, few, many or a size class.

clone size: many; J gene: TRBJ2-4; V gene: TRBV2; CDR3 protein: CASSEQGNIQYF
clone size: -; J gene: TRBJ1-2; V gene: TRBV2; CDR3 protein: CASTCLFEGACYGYTF
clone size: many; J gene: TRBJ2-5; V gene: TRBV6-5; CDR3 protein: CASSSNPGDQETQYF
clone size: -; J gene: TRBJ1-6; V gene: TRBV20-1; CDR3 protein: CSAREEGAQGSPLHF
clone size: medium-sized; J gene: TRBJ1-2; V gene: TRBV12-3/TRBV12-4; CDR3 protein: CASSWGQGSWYGYTF
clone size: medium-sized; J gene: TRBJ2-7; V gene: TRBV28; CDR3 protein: CASSFQRQSPRYF
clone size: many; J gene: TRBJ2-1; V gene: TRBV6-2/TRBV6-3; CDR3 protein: CASSPGLLTAEQFF
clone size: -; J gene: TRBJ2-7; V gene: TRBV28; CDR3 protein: CASTPGGGYEQYF
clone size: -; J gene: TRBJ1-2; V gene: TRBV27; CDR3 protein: CASSFWDGYGHTF
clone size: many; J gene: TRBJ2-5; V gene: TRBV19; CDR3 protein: CASSSFRKGETQYF
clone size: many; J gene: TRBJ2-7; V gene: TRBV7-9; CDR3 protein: CASSYGGGRRDRAKSYEQYF
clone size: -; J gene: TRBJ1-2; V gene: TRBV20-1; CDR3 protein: CSASSRADNYRYTF
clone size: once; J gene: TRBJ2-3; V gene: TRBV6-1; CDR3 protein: CATYRGQEDTQYF
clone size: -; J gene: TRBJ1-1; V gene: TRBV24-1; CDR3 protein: CATSGGTGTEAFF
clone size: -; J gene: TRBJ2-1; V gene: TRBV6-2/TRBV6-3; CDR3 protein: CASSYSRDEQFF
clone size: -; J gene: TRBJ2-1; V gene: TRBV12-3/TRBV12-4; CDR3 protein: CASSLGPGADNEQFF
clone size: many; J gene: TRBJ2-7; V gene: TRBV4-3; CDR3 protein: CASSQEVGYEQYF
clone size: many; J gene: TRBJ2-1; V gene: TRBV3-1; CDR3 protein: CASSLEGSSYNEQFF
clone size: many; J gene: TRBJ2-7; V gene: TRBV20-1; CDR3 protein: CSAPGPTYEQYF